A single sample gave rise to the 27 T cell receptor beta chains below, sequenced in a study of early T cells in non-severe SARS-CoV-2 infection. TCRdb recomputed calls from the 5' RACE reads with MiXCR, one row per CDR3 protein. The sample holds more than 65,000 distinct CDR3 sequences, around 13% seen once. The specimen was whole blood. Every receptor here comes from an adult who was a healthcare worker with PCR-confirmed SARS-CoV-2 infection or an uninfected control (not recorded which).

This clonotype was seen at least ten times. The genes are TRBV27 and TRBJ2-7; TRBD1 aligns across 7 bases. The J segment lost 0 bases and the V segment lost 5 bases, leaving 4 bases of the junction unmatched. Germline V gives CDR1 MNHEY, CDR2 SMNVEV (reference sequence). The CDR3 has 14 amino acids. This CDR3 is CASSLQGISYEQYF. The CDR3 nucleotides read TGTGCCAGCAGTCTACAGGGGATCTCCTACGAGCAGTACTTC.

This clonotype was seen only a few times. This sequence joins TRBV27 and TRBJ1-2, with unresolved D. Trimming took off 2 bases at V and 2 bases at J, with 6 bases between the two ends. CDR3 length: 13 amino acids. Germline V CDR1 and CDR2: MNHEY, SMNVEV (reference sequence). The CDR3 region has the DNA TGTGCCAGCAGTTTAAACGCGAACTATGGCTACACCTTC. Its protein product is CASSLNANYGYTF.

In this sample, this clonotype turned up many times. The CDR3 sequence: CSATGSSNYGYTF. The DNA of the CDR3 is TGCAGTGCTACAGGGAGTTCTAACTATGGCTACACCTTC. This chain links TRBV20-1 with TRBJ1-2; tentative D call: TRBD1 (5 bases). The CDR3 consists of 13 residues. Trimming shortened V by 4 bases and J by 0 bases, and 9 bases separated the two germline ends. Per the germline V gene, CDR1 is DFQATT and CDR2 is SNEGSKA (reference sequence).

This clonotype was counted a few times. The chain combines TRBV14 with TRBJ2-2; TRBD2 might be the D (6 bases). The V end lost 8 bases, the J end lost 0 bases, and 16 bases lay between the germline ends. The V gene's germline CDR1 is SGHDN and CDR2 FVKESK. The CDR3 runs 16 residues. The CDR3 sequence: CASGDGRTPNTGELFF. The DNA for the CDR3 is TGTGCCAGCGGGGACGGGAGAACTCCGAACACCGGGGAGCTGTTTTTT.

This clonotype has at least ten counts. DNA of the CDR3: TGCAGTGCTAGAGCACCCGGGAAGAGCTCCTACAATGAGCAGTTCTTC. Amino acids: CSARAPGKSSYNEQFF. The V and J genes are TRBV20-1 and TRBJ2-1; tentatively, D is TRBD2 (5 bases). The CDR3 runs 16 residues. Deletions cut 1 base from V and 0 bases from J, with 13 bases between. CDR1 is DFQATT and CDR2 is SNEGSKA in the germline V gene (reference sequence).

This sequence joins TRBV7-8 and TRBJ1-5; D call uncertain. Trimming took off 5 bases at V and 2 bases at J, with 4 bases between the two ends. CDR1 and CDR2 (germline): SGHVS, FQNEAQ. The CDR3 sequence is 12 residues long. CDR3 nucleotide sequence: TGTGCCAGCAGCCTCGGCAATCAGCCCCAGCATTTT. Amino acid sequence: CASSLGNQPQHF.

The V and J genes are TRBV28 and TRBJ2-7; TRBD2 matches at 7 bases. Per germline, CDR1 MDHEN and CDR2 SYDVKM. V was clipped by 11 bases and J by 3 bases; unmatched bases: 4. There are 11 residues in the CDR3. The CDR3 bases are TGTGCCGGGGGGGACGGCTACGAGCAGTACTTC. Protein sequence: CAGGDGYEQYF.

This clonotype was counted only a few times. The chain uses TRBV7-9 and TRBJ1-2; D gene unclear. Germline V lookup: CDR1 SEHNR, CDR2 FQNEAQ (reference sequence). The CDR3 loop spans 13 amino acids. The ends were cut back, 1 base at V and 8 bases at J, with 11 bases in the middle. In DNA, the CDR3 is TGTGCCAGCAGCTTAGAGGAAAGGGCCGGCTACACCTTC. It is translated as CASSLEERAGYTF.

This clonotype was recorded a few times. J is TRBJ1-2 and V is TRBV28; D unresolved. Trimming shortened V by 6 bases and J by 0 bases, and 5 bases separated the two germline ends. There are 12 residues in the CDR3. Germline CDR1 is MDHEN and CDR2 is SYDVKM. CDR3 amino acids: CASRITNYGYTF. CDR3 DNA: TGTGCCAGCAGGATAACTAACTATGGCTACACCTTC.

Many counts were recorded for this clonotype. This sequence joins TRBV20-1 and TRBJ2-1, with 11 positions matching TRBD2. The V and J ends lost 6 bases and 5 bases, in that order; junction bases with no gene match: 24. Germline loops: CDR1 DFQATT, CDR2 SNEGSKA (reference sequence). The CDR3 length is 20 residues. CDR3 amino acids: CSATLKWGTSGTPRHNEQFF. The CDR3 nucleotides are TGCAGTGCAACCTTAAAATGGGGGACTAGCGGAACACCGCGGCACAATGAGCAGTTCTTC.

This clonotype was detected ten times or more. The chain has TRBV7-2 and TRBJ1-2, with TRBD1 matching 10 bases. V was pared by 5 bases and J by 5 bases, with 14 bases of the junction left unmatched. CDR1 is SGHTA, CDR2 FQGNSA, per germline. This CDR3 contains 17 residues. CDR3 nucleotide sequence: TGTGCCAGCAGCCCCGCGGGGGGGACAGGGGCTGCTTATGGCTACACCTTC. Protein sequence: CASSPAGGTGAAYGYTF. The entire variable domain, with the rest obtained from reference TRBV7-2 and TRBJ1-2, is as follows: GAGVSQSPSNKVTEKGKDVELRCDPISGHTALYWYRQSLGQGLEFLIYFQGNSAPDKSGLPSDRFSAERTGGSVSTLTIQRTQQEDSAVYLCASSPAGGTGAAYGYTFGSGTRLTVV.

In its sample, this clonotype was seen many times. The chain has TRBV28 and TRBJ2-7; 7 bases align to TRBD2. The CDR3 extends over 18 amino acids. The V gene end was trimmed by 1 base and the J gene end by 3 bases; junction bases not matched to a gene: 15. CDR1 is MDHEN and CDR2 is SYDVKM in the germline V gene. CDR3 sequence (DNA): TGTGCCAGCAGTTTATACCTCCGGGGGACTACGAGGGGCTACGAGCAGTACTTC. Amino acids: CASSLYLRGTTRGYEQYF.

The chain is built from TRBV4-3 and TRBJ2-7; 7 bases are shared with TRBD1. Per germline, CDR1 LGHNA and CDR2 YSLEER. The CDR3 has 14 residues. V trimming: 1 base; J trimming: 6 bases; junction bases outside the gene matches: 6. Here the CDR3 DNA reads TGCGCCAGCAGCCAAGGGACAGGCCCGGGCGAGCAGTACTTC. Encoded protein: CASSQGTGPGEQYF.

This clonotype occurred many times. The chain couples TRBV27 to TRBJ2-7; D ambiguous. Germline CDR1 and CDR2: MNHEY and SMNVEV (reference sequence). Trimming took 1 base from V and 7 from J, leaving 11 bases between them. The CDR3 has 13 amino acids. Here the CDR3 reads CASSLFTEREQYF. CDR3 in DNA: TGTGCCAGCAGTTTATTTACGGAGAGAGAGCAGTACTTC.

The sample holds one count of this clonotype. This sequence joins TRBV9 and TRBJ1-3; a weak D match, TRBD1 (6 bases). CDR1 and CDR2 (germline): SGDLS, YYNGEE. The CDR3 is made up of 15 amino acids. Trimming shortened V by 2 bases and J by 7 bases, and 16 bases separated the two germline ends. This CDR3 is CASSVNHGGLNTIYF. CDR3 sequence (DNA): TGTGCCAGCAGCGTGAACCATGGGGGCCTCAACACCATATATTTT.

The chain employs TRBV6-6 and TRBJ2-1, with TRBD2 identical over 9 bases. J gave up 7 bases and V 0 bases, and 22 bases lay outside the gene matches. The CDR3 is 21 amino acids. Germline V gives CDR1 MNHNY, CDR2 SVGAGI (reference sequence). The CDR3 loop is CASSYSIFASGKSTARNEQFF. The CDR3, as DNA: TGTGCCAGCAGTTACTCAATCTTCGCTAGCGGGAAAAGTACGGCCCGGAATGAGCAGTTCTTC.

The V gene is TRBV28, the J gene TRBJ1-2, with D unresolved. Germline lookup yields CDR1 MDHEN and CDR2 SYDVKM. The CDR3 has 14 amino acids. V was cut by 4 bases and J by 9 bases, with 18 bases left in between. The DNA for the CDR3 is TGTGCCAGCAGTTCTATCCCCTTAAAAGTCAGCTACACCTTC. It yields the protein CASSSIPLKVSYTF.

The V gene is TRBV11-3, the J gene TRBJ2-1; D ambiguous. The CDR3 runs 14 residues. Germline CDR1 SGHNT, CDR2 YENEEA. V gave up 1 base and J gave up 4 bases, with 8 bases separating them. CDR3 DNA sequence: TGTGCCAGCAGCTTAGGTCCTAATTACAATGAGCAGTTCTTC. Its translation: CASSLGPNYNEQFF. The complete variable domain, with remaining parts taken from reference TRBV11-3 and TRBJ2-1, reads EAGVVQSPRYKIIEKKQPVAFWCNPISGHNTLYWYLQNLGQGPELLIRYENEEAVDDSQLPKDRFSAERLKGVDSTLKIQPAELGDSAVYLCASSLGPNYNEQFFGPGTRLTVL.

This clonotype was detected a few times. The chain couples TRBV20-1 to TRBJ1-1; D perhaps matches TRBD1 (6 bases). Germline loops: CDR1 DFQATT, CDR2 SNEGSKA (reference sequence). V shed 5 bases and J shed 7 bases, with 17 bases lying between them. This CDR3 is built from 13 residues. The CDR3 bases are TGCAGTGCTTCTTGGGGGGCGCGAGGTGAAGCTTTCTTT. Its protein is CSASWGARGEAFF.

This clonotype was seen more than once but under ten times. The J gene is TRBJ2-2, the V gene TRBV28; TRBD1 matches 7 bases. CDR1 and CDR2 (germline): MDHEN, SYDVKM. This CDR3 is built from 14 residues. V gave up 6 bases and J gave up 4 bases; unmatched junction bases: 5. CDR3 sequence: CASRRGQITGELFF. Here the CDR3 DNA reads TGTGCCAGCAGACGGGGACAGATCACCGGGGAGCTGTTTTTT.

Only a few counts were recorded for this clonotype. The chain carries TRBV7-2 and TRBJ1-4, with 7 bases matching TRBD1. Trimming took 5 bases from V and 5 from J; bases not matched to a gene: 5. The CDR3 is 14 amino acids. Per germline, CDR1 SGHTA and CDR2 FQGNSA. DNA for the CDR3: TGTGCCAGCAGCCTCGACAGGGCAAATGAAAAACTGTTTTTT. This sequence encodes CASSLDRANEKLFF. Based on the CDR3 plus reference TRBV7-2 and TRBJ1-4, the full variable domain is GAGVSQSPSNKVTEKGKDVELRCDPISGHTALYWYRQSLGQGLEFLIYFQGNSAPDKSGLPSDRFSAERTGGSVSTLTIQRTQQEDSAVYLCASSLDRANEKLFFGSGTQLSVL.

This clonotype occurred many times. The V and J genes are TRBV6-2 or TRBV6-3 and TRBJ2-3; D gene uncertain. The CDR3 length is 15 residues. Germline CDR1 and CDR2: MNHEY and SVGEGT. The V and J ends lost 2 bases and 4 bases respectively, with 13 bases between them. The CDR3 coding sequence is TGTGCCAGCAGTTACATCCAACAGAGCGCAGATACGCAGTATTTT. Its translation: CASSYIQQSADTQYF.

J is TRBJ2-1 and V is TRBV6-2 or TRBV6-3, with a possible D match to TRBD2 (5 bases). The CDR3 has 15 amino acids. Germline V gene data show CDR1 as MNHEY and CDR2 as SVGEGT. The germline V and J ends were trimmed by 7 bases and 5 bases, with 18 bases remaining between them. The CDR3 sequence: CASIPGSWANNEQFF. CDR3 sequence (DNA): TGTGCCAGCATTCCGGGGAGCTGGGCCAACAATGAGCAGTTCTTC.

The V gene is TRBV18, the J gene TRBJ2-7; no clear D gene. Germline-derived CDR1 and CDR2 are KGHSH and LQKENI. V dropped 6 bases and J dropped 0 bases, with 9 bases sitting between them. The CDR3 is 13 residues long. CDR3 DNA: TGTGCCAGCTCTTACGATGACTCCTACGAGCAGTACTTC. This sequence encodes CASSYDDSYEQYF.

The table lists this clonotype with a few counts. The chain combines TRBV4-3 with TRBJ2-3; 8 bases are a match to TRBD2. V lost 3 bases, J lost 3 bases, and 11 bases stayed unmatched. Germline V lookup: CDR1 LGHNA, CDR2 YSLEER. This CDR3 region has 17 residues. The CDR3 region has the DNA TGCGCCAGCAGCCAGTCACCGGGACTAGGGTCGACAGATACGCAGTATTTT. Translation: CASSQSPGLGSTDTQYF.

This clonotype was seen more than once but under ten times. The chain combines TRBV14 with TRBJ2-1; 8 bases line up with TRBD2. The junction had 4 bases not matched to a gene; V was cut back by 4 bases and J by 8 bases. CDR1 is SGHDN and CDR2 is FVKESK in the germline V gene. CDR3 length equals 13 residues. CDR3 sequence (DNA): TGTGCCAGCAGCCTCGGGGGGGCCGATGAGCAGTTCTTC. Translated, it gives CASSLGGADEQFF.

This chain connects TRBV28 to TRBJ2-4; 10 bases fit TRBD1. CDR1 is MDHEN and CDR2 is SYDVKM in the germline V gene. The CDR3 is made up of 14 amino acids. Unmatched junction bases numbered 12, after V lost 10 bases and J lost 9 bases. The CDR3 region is CATGVGTGDGIQYF. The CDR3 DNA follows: TGTGCCACCGGGGTTGGGACAGGGGATGGCATTCAGTACTTC.